These 20 T cell receptor beta chains were sequenced from one sample in a study of human T cells and chemical hapten exposure. TCRdb itself ran the RACE reads through MiXCR, one entry per CDR3 protein. The data contain about 260,000 distinct CDR3 sequences, 8.6% of them singletons. As to time point: pre-sensitization, week 0. Treatment meaning: therapeutic diphenylcyclopropenone sensitization with weekly scalp DPC. Sequences were derived from whole blood, sampled in connection with sensitization to the hapten diphenylcyclopropenone (DPC). These receptors all stem from a middle-aged woman with alopecia areata. Some clones in this sample may be carry-over from other donors' samples.

In this sample, this clonotype turned up a few times. This sequence joins TRBV12-3 or TRBV12-4 and TRBJ1-1; D is possibly TRBD1 (6 bases). This CDR3 is built from 13 residues. V lost 10 bases to trimming and J lost 5 bases, with 17 bases between them. The CDR3 is CATLKQGRTEAFF. The CDR3 DNA reads as TGTGCCACCCTGAAACAGGGAAGGACTGAAGCTTTCTTT.

This clonotype was detected only a few times. The chain has TRBV9 and TRBJ1-5; 9 positions match TRBD1. Germline V gene sequence: CDR1 SGDLS, CDR2 YYNGEE. With 3 bases clipped from V and 1 base from J, the junction kept 2 bases outside the gene matches. The CDR3 extends over 15 amino acids. The CDR3 bases are TGTGCCAGCAGCGAAACAGGGGGCAGCAATCAGCCCCAGCATTTT. This translates into CASSETGGSNQPQHF.

This clonotype was detected a few times. V is TRBV5-1 and J is TRBJ2-7; 10 bases map to TRBD1. The J segment lost 3 bases and the V segment lost 4 bases, leaving 7 bases of the junction unmatched. The CDR3 runs to 15 residues. The germline CDR1 and CDR2 sequences are SGHRS and YFSETQ. This chain's CDR3 is CASSPEDRGVYEQYF. CDR3 coding DNA: TGCGCCAGCAGCCCGGAGGACAGGGGGGTCTACGAGCAGTACTTC. Looking up the rest from reference TRBV5-1 and TRBJ2-7 gives the full variable domain: KAGVTQTPRYLIKTRGQQVTLSCSPISGHRSVSWYQQTPGQGLQFLFEYFSETQRNKGNFPGRFSGRQFSNSRSEMNVSTLELGDSALYLCASSPEDRGVYEQYFGPGTRLTVT.

This clonotype was detected only a few times. J is TRBJ2-3 and V is TRBV20-1; 7 bases agree with TRBD2. The CDR3 sequence is 14 residues long. J gave up 3 bases and V 7 bases, and 10 bases lay outside the gene matches. CDR1 is DFQATT and CDR2 is SNEGSKA in the germline V gene (reference sequence). The CDR3 is CSGYRGSRTDTQYF. The CDR3 DNA reads TGCAGTGGGTATCGCGGGAGTCGAACAGATACGCAGTATTTT.

The chain joins TRBV5-1 to TRBJ2-7, with TRBD1 matching 10 bases. Unmatched junction bases numbered 5, after V lost 3 bases and J lost 5 bases. The CDR3 has 14 amino acids. CDR1 and CDR2 (germline): SGHRS, YFSETQ. The CDR3 region has the DNA TGCGCCAGCAGCTGGACAGGGGGGGCCGACGAGCAGTACTTC. Its translation is CASSWTGGADEQYF.

The V call is TRBV6-2 or TRBV6-3, the J call TRBJ1-2; D unresolved. The CDR3 is 15 residues long. V was clipped by 6 bases and J by 0 bases, with 14 bases between them. Germline CDR1 is MNHEY and CDR2 is SVGEGT. In DNA, the CDR3 is TGTGCCAGCAGGGTGTCAGTCCACGCTAACTATGGCTACACCTTC. It specifies CASRVSVHANYGYTF.

This clonotype was seen repeatedly, ten times or more. The chain is built from TRBV18 and TRBJ1-6; D perhaps matches TRBD1 (5 bases). The CDR3 is made up of 15 amino acids. The V gene lost 2 bases and the J gene lost 4 bases, with 9 bases spanning the gap. The germline CDR1 and CDR2 sequences are KGHSH and LQKENI. The CDR3 spells CASSPNRQYNSPLHF. The CDR3 coding sequence is TGTGCCAGCTCACCAAACAGACAGTATAATTCACCCCTCCACTTT.

This clonotype has ten or more counts. The chain couples TRBV12-3 or TRBV12-4 to TRBJ2-3; perhaps TRBD2 as D (5 bases). The CDR3 runs 12 residues. V was trimmed by 6 bases and J by 5 bases, leaving 9 bases between them. The CDR3 nucleotides are TGTGCCAGCAGGAGAGAGGGAGATACGCAGTATTTT. Its protein product is CASRREGDTQYF.

This clonotype was counted a few times. The gene calls are TRBV29-1 and TRBJ2-3; D may match TRBD1 or TRBD2 (5 bases each). This CDR3 is 13 amino acids long. CDR1 is SQVTM, CDR2 ANQGSEA, per germline. V lost 4 bases to trimming and J lost 4 bases, with 12 bases between them. The CDR3 reads CSVGGVAADTQYF. DNA for the CDR3: TGCAGCGTTGGAGGGGTAGCTGCAGATACGCAGTATTTT.

CDR3 loop: CATSPRVGQETQYF. The CDR3 DNA sequence: TGTGCCACCAGCCCCCGGGTCGGGCAAGAGACCCAGTACTTC. This chain links TRBV15 with TRBJ2-5; D is uncertain. V lost 5 bases and J lost 2, with 12 bases in between. This CDR3 spans 14 amino acids. Germline V gene data show CDR1 as LNHNV and CDR2 as YYDKDF (reference sequence).

This clonotype was observed a handful of times. This chain links TRBV9 with TRBJ2-4, with a weak D call TRBD2 (5 bases). Germline V gives CDR1 SGDLS, CDR2 YYNGEE. The CDR3 consists of 15 residues. V shed 0 bases and J shed 0 bases, with 7 bases lying between them. This chain's CDR3 is CASSVAGLAKNIQYF. The CDR3 DNA follows: TGTGCCAGCAGCGTAGCGGGGTTAGCCAAAAACATTCAGTACTTC.

The J gene is TRBJ1-5, the V gene TRBV6-1; D gene unclear. V was trimmed by 5 bases and J by 0 bases, leaving 8 bases between them. The CDR3 loop spans 14 amino acids. The V gene's germline CDR1 is MNHNS and CDR2 SASEGT. CDR3 protein: CASSNQDSNQPQHF. The CDR3 nucleotides read TGTGCCAGCAGTAATCAGGATAGCAATCAGCCCCAGCATTTT.

The V call is TRBV20-1, the J call TRBJ2-7, with 10 bases that match TRBD2. Germline loops: CDR1 DFQATT, CDR2 SNEGSKA (reference sequence). V shed 6 bases, J shed 6 bases, and the junction held 11 bases outside the gene matches. The CDR3 contains 14 residues. The CDR3 spells CSARGGAGGPEQYF. The CDR3 nucleotides read TGCAGTGCCCGCGGGGGAGCGGGAGGGCCCGAGCAGTACTTC.

The chain links TRBV10-3 to TRBJ1-2; tentatively, D is TRBD1 (5 bases). The germline V and J ends were trimmed by 6 bases and 7 bases, with 24 bases remaining between them. The germline V gene encodes CDR1 ENHRY and CDR2 SYGVKD. This CDR3 spans 16 amino acids. CDR3 region: CAISPGLTVGPSGYTF. The DNA of the CDR3 is TGTGCCATCAGCCCGGGACTGACGGTGGGCCCGAGTGGCTACACCTTC.

The gene calls are TRBV7-6 and TRBJ1-3; the D is unclear. There are 12 residues in the CDR3. CDR1 is SGHVS, CDR2 FNYEAQ, per germline. V was cut by 4 bases and J by 4 bases, with 5 bases left in between. CDR3 nucleotide sequence: TGTGCCAGCAGCTCCCAAGGAAACACCATATATTTT. The encoded protein is CASSSQGNTIYF.

There are a few counts of this clonotype. V gene TRBV11-1 combines with J gene TRBJ2-3; the D gene is possibly TRBD1 (5 bases). The CDR3 runs to 13 residues. The germline V gene has CDR1 SGHAT and CDR2 FQDESV (reference sequence). Trimming took 6 bases from V and 4 from J, leaving 11 bases between them. CDR3 region: CASRQTGSDTQYF. The CDR3 region has the DNA TGTGCCAGCAGACAAACAGGTTCAGATACGCAGTATTTT.

This clonotype was counted many times. The rearrangement links TRBV7-8 to TRBJ1-2; D is unresolved. This CDR3 has 13 residues. Germline values: CDR1 SGHVS, CDR2 FQNEAQ. The ends were cut back, 1 base at V and 8 bases at J, with 11 bases in the middle. The CDR3, as DNA: TGTGCCAGCAGCTTAGACCGGGCTGACGGCTACACCTTC. Translated, it gives CASSLDRADGYTF. Full variable domain (remainder filled in from reference TRBV7-8 and TRBJ1-2): GAGVSQSPRYKVAKRGQDVALRCDPISGHVSLFWYQQALGQGPEFLTYFQNEAQLDKSGLPSDRFFAERPEGSVSTLKIQRTQQEDSAVYLCASSLDRADGYTFGSGTRLTVV.

This clonotype was recorded a few times. The chain uses TRBV4-3 and TRBJ2-3; TRBD2 aligns across 11 bases. Germline values: CDR1 LGHNA, CDR2 YSLEER. The CDR3 is 18 residues long. Germline trimming cut 0 bases from V and 2 bases from J; bases unmatched to any gene: 7. The CDR3 region is CASSQDGGSGRDTDTQYF. The CDR3 region has the DNA TGCGCCAGCAGCCAAGATGGGGGTAGCGGGAGGGACACAGATACGCAGTATTTT.

This clonotype has only a few counts. V and J are TRBV10-3 and TRBJ2-7, with no clear D. V was cut by 0 bases and J by 5 bases, with 2 bases left in between. The CDR3 runs to 11 residues. Germline V gene lookup returns CDR1 ENHRY and CDR2 SYGVKD. The CDR3 reads CAISESNEQYF. CDR3 nucleotide sequence: TGTGCCATCAGTGAGTCGAACGAGCAGTACTTC.

The chain recombines TRBV28 with TRBJ2-7; TRBD2 aligns across 7 bases. The V segment lost 7 bases and the J segment 9 bases; nucleotides outside the gene matches: 6. Germline-derived CDR1 and CDR2 are MDHEN and SYDVKM. This CDR3 region has 11 residues. The CDR3 reads CASTSSGGQYF. CDR3 sequence (DNA): TGTGCCAGCACCTCGTCGGGGGGGCAGTACTTC.